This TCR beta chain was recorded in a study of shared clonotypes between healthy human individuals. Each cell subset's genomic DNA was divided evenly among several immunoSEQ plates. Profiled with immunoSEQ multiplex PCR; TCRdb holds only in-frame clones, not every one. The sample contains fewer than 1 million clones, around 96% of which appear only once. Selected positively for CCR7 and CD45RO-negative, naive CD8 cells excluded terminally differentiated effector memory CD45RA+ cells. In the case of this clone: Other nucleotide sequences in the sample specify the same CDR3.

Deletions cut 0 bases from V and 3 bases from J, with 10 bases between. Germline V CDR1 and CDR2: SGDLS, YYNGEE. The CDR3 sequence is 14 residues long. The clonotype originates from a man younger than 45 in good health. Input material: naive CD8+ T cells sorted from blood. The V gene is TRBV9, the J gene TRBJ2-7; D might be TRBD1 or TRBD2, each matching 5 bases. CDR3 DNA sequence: TGTGCCAGCAGCGTAGAGGGGAGTAGCTACGAGCAGTACTTC. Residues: CASSVEGSSYEQYF.